These T cell receptor beta chains were read from a single sample in a study of shared clonotypes between healthy human individuals. Clones were read by immunoSEQ multiplex PCR, and TCRdb kept only the in-frame ones, dropping some. The data contain about 1 million clones, roughly 80% of them seen just once; the ten biggest clones take up approximately 1.5%. Material for sequencing was memory CD4+ T cells sorted from blood. These receptors all stem from a young man in good health. The CDR3 runs from the conserved cysteine through the conserved F or W. Each record gives: J gene, clone size, V gene, D gene, CDR3 DNA, CDR3 protein. A D gene is named only where the DNA matches it firmly. Not every row has a clone size; where given, it reads once, few, many or a size class.

TRBJ2-3 | . | TRBV30 | . | TGTGCCTGGAGTGCGTCAGGGTCAGATACGCAGTATTTT | CAWSASGSDTQYF
TRBJ2-7 | . | TRBV19 | TRBD1 | TGTGCCAGTAGTGGCCGGGACAGGGGGTACGAGCAGTACTTC | CASSGRDRGYEQYF
TRBJ1-1 | . | TRBV6-6 | . | TGTGCCAGCAGTCCTTACCCCGAGAACACTGAAGCTTTCTTT | CASSPYPENTEAFF
TRBJ2-7 | . | TRBV29-1 | TRBD2 | TGCAGCGTTCCCGGACTAGCGGGTGCCTACGAGCAGTACTTC | CSVPGLAGAYEQYF
TRBJ2-7 | . | TRBV7-9 | TRBD2 | TGTGCCAGCAGCAGGGGCTCCGGGACTAGCTTTGACGAGCAGTACTTC | CASSRGSGTSFDEQYF
TRBJ1-2 | . | TRBV19 | . | TGTGCCAGTAGTGGATCCGGGACATCTGGCTACACCTTC | CASSGSGTSGYTF
TRBJ2-2 | . | TRBV10-1 | TRBD1 | TGCGCCAGCAGTGATCATTGGACAGGGGCCACCGGGGAGCTGTTTTTT | CASSDHWTGATGELFF
TRBJ2-2 | . | TRBV19 | . | TGTGCCAGTACCAAGATCGCGAACACCGGGGAGCTGTTTTTT | CASTKIANTGELFF
TRBJ1-2 | . | TRBV18 | TRBD1 | TGTGCCAGCTCACCGCGACAGGGAGAGCTCAGCTATGGCTACACCTTC | CASSPRQGELSYGYTF
TRBJ1-3 | . | TRBV30 | . | TGTGCCTGGAGTCGGTTAGTCGGGGGTTCCGGAAACACCATATATTTT | CAWSRLVGGSGNTIYF
TRBJ2-1 | . | TRBV5-1 | TRBD2 | TGCGCCAGCAGCTTGGACGTCGGGGTACTAGCGCATCATACCTACAATGAGCAGTTCTTC | CASSLDVGVLAHHTYNEQFF
TRBJ1-2 | few | TRBV6-1 | . | TGTGCCAGCAGTGAAGTCCGGACTCTTCGATATGGCTACACCTTC | CASSEVRTLRYGYTF
TRBJ1-4 | . | TRBV15 | TRBD1 | TGTGCCACCAGCAGCACCGGGACAGGGAATGAAAAACTGTTTTTT | CATSSTGTGNEKLFF
TRBJ2-3 | . | TRBV7-9 | . | TGTGCCAGCACCAGGGGGGCCGCAGATACGCAGTATTTT | CASTRGAADTQYF
TRBJ2-7 | . | TRBV11-2 | . | TGTGCCAGCAGCTTAGGTCCATCCCACGGGTCCTACGAGCAGTACTTC | CASSLGPSHGSYEQYF
TRBJ1-1 | . | TRBV7-2 | . | TGTGCCACCGCGGGGACTGGGAACACTGAAGCTTTCTTT | CATAGTGNTEAFF
TRBJ1-5 | . | TRBV6-6 | . | TGTGCCAGCAGTTACGGAGTCGGCAAAGTATATCAGCCCCAGCATTTT | CASSYGVGKVYQPQHF
TRBJ2-1 | once | TRBV28 | . | TGTGCCAGCAGTTTTTTTCGGATCGATGAGCAGTTCTTC | CASSFFRIDEQFF
TRBJ2-5 | . | TRBV7-2 | TRBD2 | TGTGCCAGCAGCTTAGATTCCGGGACTAGCGGTGAGACCCAGTACTTC | CASSLDSGTSGETQYF
TRBJ1-4 | . | TRBV7-6 | . | TGTGCCAGCAGCTTAAGGCGGGATAATGAAAAACTGTTTTTT | CASSLRRDNEKLFF
TRBJ2-1 | . | TRBV1 | . | TGCACCAGCAGCCAAAACCGGGACTGGGACTACAATGAGCAGTTCTTC | CTSSQNRDWDYNEQFF
TRBJ2-2 | . | TRBV10-1 | . | TGCGCCAGCCAGGGGGGGTCGGGCACCGGGGAGCTGTTTTTT | CASQGGSGTGELFF
TRBJ1-2 | . | TRBV7-2 | . | TGTGCCAGCAGCTTAGGGTCCTCCCGGCACTATGGCTACACCTTC | CASSLGSSRHYGYTF
TRBJ1-2 | . | TRBV7-2 | TRBD1 | TGTGCCAGCAGCCCCAGACAGGGCACCTATGGCTACACCTTC | CASSPRQGTYGYTF
TRBJ2-2 | many | TRBV19 | . | TGTGCCAGTAGTACCGGACTGAGAACCGGGGAGCTGTTTTTT | CASSTGLRTGELFF
TRBJ2-2 | . | TRBV10-1 | TRBD2 | TGCGCCAGCAGTGTAAAAGCGGGATACGACACCGGGGAGCTGTTTTTT | CASSVKAGYDTGELFF
TRBJ2-7 | . | TRBV11-2 | TRBD2 | TGTGCCAGCAGCTTACGTGCGGGGGGCAACGAGCAGTACTTC | CASSLRAGGNEQYF
TRBJ1-5 | few | TRBV4-1 | TRBD1 | TGCGCCAGCAGCCAAGAAGGGACAGGTCGACAGCCCCAGCATTTT | CASSQEGTGRQPQHF
TRBJ1-3 | . | TRBV5-1 | . | TGCGCCAGCAGCCCGGATTTGTCTGGAAACACCATATATTTT | CASSPDLSGNTIYF
TRBJ2-3 | . | TRBV7-3 | . | TGTGCCAGCAGCCTTGTGATTGGCGGGGCAGATACGCAGTATTTT | CASSLVIGGADTQYF
TRBJ1-1 | . | TRBV30 | . | TGTGCCTGGAGTGTACAGAAAGAAGCTTTCTTT | CAWSVQKEAFF
TRBJ2-2 | . | TRBV10-3 | . | TGTGCCATCACCCCGAGCGGCGGGGAGCTGTTTTTT | CAITPSGGELFF
TRBJ1-2 | . | TRBV4-1 | . | TGCGCCAGCAGCCATCGGGGATTCGGCTATGGCTACACCTTC | CASSHRGFGYGYTF
TRBJ2-1 | once | TRBV5-6 | . | TGTGCCAGCAGCTCTAGGTTGGGGGAGCAGTTCTTC | CASSSRLGEQFF
TRBJ1-3 | few | TRBV9 | TRBD1 | TGTGCCAGCAGCGTACGGGGCCTCGGGACAGGCTCTGGAAACACCATATATTTT | CASSVRGLGTGSGNTIYF
TRBJ2-7 | once | TRBV9 | . | TGTGCCAGCAGCGTAGATCAGGGAAGCTACGAGCAGTACTTC | CASSVDQGSYEQYF
TRBJ2-7 | . | TRBV7-9 | TRBD1 | TGTGCCAGCAGCCCAGGGGGCGCGTCGTACGAGCAGTACTTC | CASSPGGASYEQYF
TRBJ1-2 | few | TRBV6-6 | TRBD1 | TGTGCCAGCAGTCAAGGGACAGGGTACGGCTACACCTTC | CASSQGTGYGYTF
TRBJ2-7 | . | TRBV2 | TRBD2 | TGTGCCAGCACAAACATGGGAGCGGGAGTGCTCGATAGAGAGCAGTACTTC | CASTNMGAGVLDREQYF
TRBJ1-2 | . | TRBV30 | . | TGTGCCTGGAGTGTGGGCGACTATGGCTACACCTTC | CAWSVGDYGYTF
TRBJ1-1 | few | TRBV27 | . | TGTGCCAGCAGTTTTTCTGGACAGACGGTAGCTTTCTTT | CASSFSGQTVAFF
TRBJ2-2 | . | TRBV9 | TRBD2 | TGTGCCAGCAGCACCGGGGGGGAGAACACCGGGGAGCTGTTTTTT | CASSTGGENTGELFF
TRBJ2-3 | few | TRBV10-3 | . | TGTGCCATCAGTGCTCTGAAAAACACAGATACGCAGTATTTT | CAISALKNTDTQYF
TRBJ1-4 | . | TRBV4-3 | TRBD1 | TGCGCCAGCAGCCAAGATCTGGTCGGACAGGGTGGGAAACTGTTTTTT | CASSQDLVGQGGKLFF
TRBJ2-7 | . | TRBV7-2 | . | TGTGCCAGCAGCTTGACGGGGGACCATAACTCCTACGAGCAGTACTTC | CASSLTGDHNSYEQYF
TRBJ1-2 | . | TRBV28 | . | TGTGCCAGCAGTTTAGACAGAAACTATGGCTACACCTTC | CASSLDRNYGYTF
TRBJ2-5 | . | TRBV2 | TRBD2 | TGTGCCAGCAGTGAAGCCCCAGCGGGGGTCCAAGAGACCCAGTACTTC | CASSEAPAGVQETQYF
TRBJ2-2 | . | TRBV7-9 | . | TGTGCCAGCAGCGGTGGCCGACAGAACACCGGGGAGCTGTTTTTT | CASSGGRQNTGELFF
TRBJ2-1 | once | TRBV6-5 | . | TGTGCCAGCAGTAAGGGGGACTACTACAATGAGCAGTTCTTC | CASSKGDYYNEQFF
TRBJ2-2 | . | TRBV19 | TRBD1 | TGTGCCAGTAGTACGTTGGGACAGGGGGCCGGGGAGCTGTTTTTT | CASSTLGQGAGELFF
TRBJ2-1 | . | TRBV10-3 | . | TGTGCCATCAGTGACGGACTGAGGGAGGTCAATGAGCAGTTCTTC | CAISDGLREVNEQFF
TRBJ2-1 | . | TRBV9 | TRBD2 | TGTGCCAGCAGTCCGACCGGGACTAGCGGATACAATGAGCAGTTCTTC | CASSPTGTSGYNEQFF
TRBJ1-1 | once | TRBV11-2 | TRBD1 | TGTGCCAGCAGCCCACAGGGGAGGGCCACTGAAGCTTTCTTT | CASSPQGRATEAFF
TRBJ2-5 | . | TRBV30 | . | TGTGCCTGGAACGCGGCGGACGAGACCCAGTACTTC | CAWNAADETQYF
TRBJ2-1 | . | TRBV19 | TRBD2 | TGTGCCAGCCGATATACGGGACTAGCGGGGTACAATGAGCAGTTCTTC | CASRYTGLAGYNEQFF
TRBJ1-1 | . | TRBV6-6 | . | TGTGCCAGCAACCCCTTTAACCTGAACACTGAAGCTTTCTTT | CASNPFNLNTEAFF
TRBJ2-7 | . | TRBV27 | . | TGTGCCAGCACCTACTGGGGGGGGCAGTTTTACGAGCAGTACTTC | CASTYWGGQFYEQYF
TRBJ2-3 | . | TRBV5-4 | . | TGTGCCAGCAGCTCGGGAATGAGGGGGAGAGGAAAAGATACGCAGTATTTT | CASSSGMRGRGKDTQYF
TRBJ2-2 | . | TRBV9 | . | TGTGCCAGCAGCGTAGTCCCAGTAGGTTGGGATGCCGGGGAGCTGTTTTTT | CASSVVPVGWDAGELFF
TRBJ2-7 | . | TRBV30 | . | TGTGCCTGGAGTACGCTAGGTTTCATCCACGAGCAGTACTTC | CAWSTLGFIHEQYF